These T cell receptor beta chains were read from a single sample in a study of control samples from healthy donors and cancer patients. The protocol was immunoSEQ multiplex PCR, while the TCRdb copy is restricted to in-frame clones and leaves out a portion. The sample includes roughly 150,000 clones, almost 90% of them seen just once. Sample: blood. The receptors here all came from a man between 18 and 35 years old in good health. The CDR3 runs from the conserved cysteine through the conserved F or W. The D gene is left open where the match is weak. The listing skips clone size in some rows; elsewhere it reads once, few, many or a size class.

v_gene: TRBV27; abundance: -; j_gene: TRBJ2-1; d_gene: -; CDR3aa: CASSFSGANRDEQFF; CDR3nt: TGTGCCAGCAGTTTTTCAGGGGCCAATAGGGATGAGCAGTTCTTC
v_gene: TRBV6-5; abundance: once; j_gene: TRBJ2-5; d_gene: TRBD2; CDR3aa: CASSAPERGDETQYF; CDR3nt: TGTGCCAGCAGCGCCCCCGAGCGGGGGGATGAGACCCAGTACTTC
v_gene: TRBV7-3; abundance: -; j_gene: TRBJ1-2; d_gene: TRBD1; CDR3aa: CASSTFPGGGLGYTF; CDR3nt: TGTGCCAGCAGCACCTTCCCAGGGGGCGGTTTGGGATACACCTTC
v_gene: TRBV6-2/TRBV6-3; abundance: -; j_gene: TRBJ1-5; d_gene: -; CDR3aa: CASSYRPVSNQPQHF; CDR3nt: TGTGCCAGCAGTTACCGACCTGTAAGCAATCAGCCCCAGCATTTT
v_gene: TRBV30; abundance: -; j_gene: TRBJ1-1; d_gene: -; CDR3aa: CAWSVISLMNTEAFF; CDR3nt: TGTGCCTGGAGTGTAATATCCCTCATGAACACTGAAGCTTTCTTT
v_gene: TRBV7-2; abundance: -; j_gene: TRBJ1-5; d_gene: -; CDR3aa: CASEPGPARLSNQPQHF; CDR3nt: TGTGCCAGCGAGCCTGGTCCAGCCAGACTTAGCAATCAGCCCCAGCATTTT
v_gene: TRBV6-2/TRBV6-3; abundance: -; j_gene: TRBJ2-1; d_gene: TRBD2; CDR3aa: CASSSRLAGGLYNEQFF; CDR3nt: TGTGCCAGCAGTTCGAGACTAGCGGGGGGGCTGTACAATGAGCAGTTCTTC
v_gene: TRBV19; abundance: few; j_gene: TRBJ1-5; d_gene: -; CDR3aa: CASSIDHRVPQPQHF; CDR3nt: TGTGCCAGTAGTATAGATCACAGGGTCCCTCAGCCCCAGCATTTT
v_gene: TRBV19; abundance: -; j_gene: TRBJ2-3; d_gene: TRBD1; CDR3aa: CASSTLTGARDTQYF; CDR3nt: TGTGCCAGTAGTACCTTGACAGGGGCGAGAGATACGCAGTATTTT
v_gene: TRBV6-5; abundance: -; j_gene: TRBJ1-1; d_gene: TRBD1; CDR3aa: CASSYSTGYGDKAFF; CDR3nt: TGTGCCAGCAGTTACTCGACAGGGTATGGGGACAAAGCTTTCTTT
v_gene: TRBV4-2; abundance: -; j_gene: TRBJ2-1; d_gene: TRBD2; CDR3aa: CASSQDVGVAGGRNEQFF; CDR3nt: TGTGCCAGCAGCCAAGATGTTGGAGTAGCGGGGGGCAGGAATGAGCAGTTCTTC
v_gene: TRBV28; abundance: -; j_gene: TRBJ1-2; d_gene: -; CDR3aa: CASSLFEFYGYTF; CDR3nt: TGTGCCAGCAGTTTGTTTGAATTCTATGGCTACACCTTC
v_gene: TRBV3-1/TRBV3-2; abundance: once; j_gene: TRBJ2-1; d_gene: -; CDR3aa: CASNPGGDNNEQFF; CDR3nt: TGTGCCAGCAACCCTGGAGGGGACAACAATGAGCAGTTCTTC
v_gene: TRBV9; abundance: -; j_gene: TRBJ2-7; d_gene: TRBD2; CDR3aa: CASSVAPGGASYEQYF; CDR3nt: TGTGCCAGCAGCGTAGCACCCGGGGGGGCCAGCTACGAGCAGTACTTC
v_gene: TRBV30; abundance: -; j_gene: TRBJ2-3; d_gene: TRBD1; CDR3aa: CAWSVGTGSTDTQYF; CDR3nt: TGTGCCTGGAGTGTAGGGACAGGGAGCACAGATACGCAGTATTTT
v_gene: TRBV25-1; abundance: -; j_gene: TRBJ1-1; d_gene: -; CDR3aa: CASGEATEAFF; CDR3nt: TGTGCCAGCGGGGAGGCCACTGAAGCTTTCTTT
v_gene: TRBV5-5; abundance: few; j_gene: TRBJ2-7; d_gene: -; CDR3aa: CASSLERYEQYF; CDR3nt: TGTGCCAGCAGCTTGGAGAGGTACGAGCAGTACTTC
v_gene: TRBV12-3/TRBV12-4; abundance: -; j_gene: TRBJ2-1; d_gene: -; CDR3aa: CASSFLFNEQFF; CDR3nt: TGTGCCAGCAGTTTTTTATTCAATGAGCAGTTCTTC
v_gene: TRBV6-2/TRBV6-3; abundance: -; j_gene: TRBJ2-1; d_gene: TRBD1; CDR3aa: CASSHDRDSSRRSSYNEQFF; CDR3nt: TGTGCCAGCAGTCACGACAGGGACAGTAGCCGCAGGAGCTCCTACAATGAGCAGTTCTTC
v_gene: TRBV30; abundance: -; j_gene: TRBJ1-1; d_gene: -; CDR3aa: CAWSRDEVRTEAFF; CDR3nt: TGTGCCTGGAGCCGAGATGAGGTCCGGACTGAAGCTTTCTTT
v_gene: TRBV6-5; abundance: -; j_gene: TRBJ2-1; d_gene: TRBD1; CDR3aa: CASRKGTDYNEQFF; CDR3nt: TGTGCCAGCAGGAAAGGGACAGACTACAATGAGCAGTTCTTC
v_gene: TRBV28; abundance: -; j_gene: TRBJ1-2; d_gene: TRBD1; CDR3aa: CASSPRDSFYGYTF; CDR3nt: TGTGCCAGCAGTCCAAGGGACAGCTTCTATGGCTACACCTTC
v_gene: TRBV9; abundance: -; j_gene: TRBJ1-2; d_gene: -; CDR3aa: CASSGGAGPNYGYTF; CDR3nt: TGTGCCAGCAGCGGCGGGGCAGGGCCAAACTATGGCTACACCTTC
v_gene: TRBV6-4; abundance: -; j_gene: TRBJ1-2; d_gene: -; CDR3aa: CASSGQGRYGYTF; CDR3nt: TGTGCCAGCAGTGGCCAGGGGAGGTATGGCTACACCTTC
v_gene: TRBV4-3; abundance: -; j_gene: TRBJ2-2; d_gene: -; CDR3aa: CASSQSAGNTGELFF; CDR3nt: TGCGCCAGCAGCCAAAGCGCGGGAAACACCGGGGAGCTGTTTTTT
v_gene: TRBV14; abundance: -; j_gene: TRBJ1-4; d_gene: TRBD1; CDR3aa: CASSQVGTENEKLFF; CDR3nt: TGTGCCAGCAGCCAAGTGGGGACAGAAAATGAAAAACTGTTTTTT
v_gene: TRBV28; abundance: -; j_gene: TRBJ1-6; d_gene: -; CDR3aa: CASSSGMDYSPLHF; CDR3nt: TGTGCCAGCAGTTCCGGGATGGATTATTCACCCCTCCACTTT
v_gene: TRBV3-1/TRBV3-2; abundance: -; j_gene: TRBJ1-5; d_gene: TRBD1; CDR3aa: CASSQGPAGGQPQHF; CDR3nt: TGTGCCAGCAGCCAAGGTCCGGCAGGGGGTCAGCCCCAGCATTTT
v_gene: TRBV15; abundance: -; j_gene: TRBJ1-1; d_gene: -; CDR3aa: CATSRDQGPGTEAFF; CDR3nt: TGTGCCACCAGCAGAGATCAGGGGCCCGGCACTGAAGCTTTCTTT
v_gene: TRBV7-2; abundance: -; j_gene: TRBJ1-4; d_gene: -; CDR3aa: CASSPSPDTNEKLFF; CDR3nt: TGTGCCAGCAGCCCCTCCCCGGATACTAATGAAAAACTGTTTTTT
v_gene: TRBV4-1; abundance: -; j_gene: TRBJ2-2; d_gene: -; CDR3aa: CASSRRTAGVDFYTGELFF; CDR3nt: TGCGCCAGCAGCCGACGGACGGCAGGCGTTGACTTCTACACCGGGGAGCTGTTTTTT
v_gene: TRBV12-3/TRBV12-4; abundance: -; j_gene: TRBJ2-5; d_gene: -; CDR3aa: CASRAGVMETQYF; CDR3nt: TGTGCCAGCAGAGCAGGGGTGATGGAGACCCAGTACTTC
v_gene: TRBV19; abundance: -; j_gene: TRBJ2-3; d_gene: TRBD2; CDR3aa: CASSIARGGQADTQYF; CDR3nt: TGTGCCAGTAGTATAGCGCGGGGGGGCCAGGCAGATACGCAGTATTTT
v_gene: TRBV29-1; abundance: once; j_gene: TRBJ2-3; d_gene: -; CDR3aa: CSVEVGGYGDTQYF; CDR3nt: TGCAGCGTTGAAGTTGGGGGTTATGGAGATACGCAGTATTTT
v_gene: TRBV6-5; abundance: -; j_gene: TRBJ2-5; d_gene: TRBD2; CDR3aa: CASIPLTGGPKTQYF; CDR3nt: TGTGCCAGCATTCCCCTCACGGGGGGGCCGAAGACCCAGTACTTC
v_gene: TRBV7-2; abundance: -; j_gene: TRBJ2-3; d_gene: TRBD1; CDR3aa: CASSSDRFATDTQYF; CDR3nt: TGTGCCAGCAGCTCGGACAGGTTTGCCACAGATACGCAGTATTTT
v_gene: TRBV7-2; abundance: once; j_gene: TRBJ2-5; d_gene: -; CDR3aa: CASSLGGAQETQYF; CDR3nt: TGTGCCAGCAGCTTGGGGGGGGCCCAAGAGACCCAGTACTTC
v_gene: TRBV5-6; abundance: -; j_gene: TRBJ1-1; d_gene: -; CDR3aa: CASSFTDFYTEAFF; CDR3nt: TGTGCCAGCAGCTTCACGGATTTTTACACTGAAGCTTTCTTT
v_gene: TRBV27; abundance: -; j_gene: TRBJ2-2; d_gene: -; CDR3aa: CASSPAEGTGELFF; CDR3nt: TGTGCCAGCAGTCCCGCTGAGGGGACCGGGGAGCTGTTTTTT
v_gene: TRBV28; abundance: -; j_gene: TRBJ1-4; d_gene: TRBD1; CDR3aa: CASASWTGQNEKLFF; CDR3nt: TGTGCCAGCGCGTCTTGGACAGGGCAAAATGAAAAACTGTTTTTT
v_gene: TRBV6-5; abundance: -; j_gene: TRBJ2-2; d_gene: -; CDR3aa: CASRTTGTITGELFF; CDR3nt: TGTGCCAGCAGGACAACCGGGACAATCACCGGGGAGCTGTTTTTT
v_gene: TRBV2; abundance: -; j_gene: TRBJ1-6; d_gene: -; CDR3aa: CASSDRRLSHSPLHF; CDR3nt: TGTGCCAGCAGTGACCGGAGGTTGTCGCATTCACCCCTCCACTTT
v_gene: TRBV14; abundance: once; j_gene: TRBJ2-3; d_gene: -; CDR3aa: CASSWGDTQYF; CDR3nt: TGTGCCAGCAGCTGGGGCGATACGCAGTATTTT
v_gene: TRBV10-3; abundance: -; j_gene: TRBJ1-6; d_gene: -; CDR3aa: CAIRNRDSGSPLHF; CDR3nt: TGTGCCATCCGGAACAGGGATTCCGGTTCACCCCTCCACTTT
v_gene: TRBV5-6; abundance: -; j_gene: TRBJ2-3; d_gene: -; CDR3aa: CASSLEPSPADTQYF; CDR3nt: TGTGCCAGCAGCTTGGAACCTAGTCCCGCAGATACGCAGTATTTT
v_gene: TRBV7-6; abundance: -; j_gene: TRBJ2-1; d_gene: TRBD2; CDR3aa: CASSPRDLAGRDEQFF; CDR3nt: TGTGCCAGCAGCCCCCGGGACTTGGCGGGGAGGGATGAGCAGTTCTTC
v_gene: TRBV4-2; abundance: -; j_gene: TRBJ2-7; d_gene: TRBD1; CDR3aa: CASSQTQTGGGEQYF; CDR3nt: TGTGCCAGCAGCCAAACCCAAACAGGGGGCGGCGAGCAGTACTTC
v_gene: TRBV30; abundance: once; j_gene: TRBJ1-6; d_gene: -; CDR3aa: CAWRGDRTNSPLHF; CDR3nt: TGTGCCTGGAGGGGTGACAGGACTAATTCACCCCTCCACTTT
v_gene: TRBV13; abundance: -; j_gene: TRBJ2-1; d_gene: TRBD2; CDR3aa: CASSSRDYNNEQFF; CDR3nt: TGTGCCAGCAGCTCCCGGGACTACAACAATGAGCAGTTCTTC
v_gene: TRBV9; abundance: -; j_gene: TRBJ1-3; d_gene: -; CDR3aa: CASSEGTEESGNTIYF; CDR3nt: TGTGCCAGCAGCGAGGGGACGGAAGAGTCTGGAAACACCATATATTTT
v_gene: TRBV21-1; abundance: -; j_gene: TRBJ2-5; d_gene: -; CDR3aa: CASTHHGGETQYF; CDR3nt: TGTGCCAGCACCCACCACGGGGGGGAGACCCAGTACTTC
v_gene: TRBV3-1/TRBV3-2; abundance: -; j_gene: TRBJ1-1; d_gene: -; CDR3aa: CASSQVGAMNTEAFF; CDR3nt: TGTGCCAGCAGCCAAGTAGGGGCTATGAACACTGAAGCTTTCTTT
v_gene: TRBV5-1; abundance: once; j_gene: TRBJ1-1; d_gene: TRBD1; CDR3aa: CASSWGTGANTEAFF; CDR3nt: TGCGCCAGCAGCTGGGGGACAGGCGCCAACACTGAAGCTTTCTTT
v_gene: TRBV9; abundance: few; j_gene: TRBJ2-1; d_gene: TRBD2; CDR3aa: CASTGTSGGSTYNEQFF; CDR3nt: TGTGCCAGCACCGGGACTAGCGGGGGATCCACCTACAATGAGCAGTTCTTC
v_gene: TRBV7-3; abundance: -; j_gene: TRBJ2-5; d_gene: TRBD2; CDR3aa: CASSPLAGGVQYF; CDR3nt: TGTGCCAGCAGCCCCCTAGCGGGGGGTGTCCAGTACTTC
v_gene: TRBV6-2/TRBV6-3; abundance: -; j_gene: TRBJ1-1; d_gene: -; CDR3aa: CASSYSIRGTEAFF; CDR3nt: TGTGCCAGCAGTTACTCGATACGGGGAACTGAAGCTTTCTTT
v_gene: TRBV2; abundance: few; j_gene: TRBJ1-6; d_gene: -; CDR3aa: CASSDLRGSYNSPLHF; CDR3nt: TGTGCCAGCAGTGATTTAAGGGGCAGCTATAATTCACCCCTCCACTTT